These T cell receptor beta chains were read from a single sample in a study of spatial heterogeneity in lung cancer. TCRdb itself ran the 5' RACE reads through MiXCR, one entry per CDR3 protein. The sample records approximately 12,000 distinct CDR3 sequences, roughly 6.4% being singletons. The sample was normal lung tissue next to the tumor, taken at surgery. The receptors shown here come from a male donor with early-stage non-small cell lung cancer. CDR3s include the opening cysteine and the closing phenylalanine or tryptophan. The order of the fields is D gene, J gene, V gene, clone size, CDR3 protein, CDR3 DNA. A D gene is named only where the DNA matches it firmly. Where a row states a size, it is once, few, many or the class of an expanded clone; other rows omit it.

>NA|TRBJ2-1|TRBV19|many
CASSPGGTASSYNEQFF
TGTGCCAGTAGTCCAGGAGGGACAGCTAGCTCCTACAATGAGCAGTTCTTC
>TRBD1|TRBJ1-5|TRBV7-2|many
CASSLELSGQGQPQHF
TGTGCCAGCAGCTTAGAACTCTCAGGACAGGGTCAGCCCCAGCATTTT
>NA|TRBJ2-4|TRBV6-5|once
CASSSSRSLAKNIQYF
NA
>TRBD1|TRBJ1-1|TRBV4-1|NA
CASGTGDTTEAFF
TGCGCCAGCGGTACAGGGGACACCACTGAAGCTTTCTTT
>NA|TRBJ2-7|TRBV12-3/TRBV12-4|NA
CASSLGGSSYEQYF
TGTGCCAGCAGTTTAGGAGGGAGCTCCTACGAGCAGTACTTC
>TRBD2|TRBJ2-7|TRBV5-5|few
CASSQGLAGLYEQYF
TGTGCCAGCAGCCAGGGACTAGCGGGGCTCTACGAGCAGTACTTC
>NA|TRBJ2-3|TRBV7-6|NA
CASSLSGPDTQYF
TGTGCCAGCAGCTTATCGGGCCCCGATACGCAGTATTTT
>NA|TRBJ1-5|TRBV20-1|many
CSAYGGDNQPQHF
TGCAGTGCGTACGGGGGAGACAATCAGCCCCAGCATTTT
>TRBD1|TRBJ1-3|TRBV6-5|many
CASSRTGAGNTIYF
TGTGCCAGCAGCAGGACAGGGGCTGGAAACACCATATATTTT
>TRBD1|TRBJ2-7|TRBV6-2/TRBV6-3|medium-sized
CASRPAATGNEQYF
TGTGCCAGCAGGCCAGCGGCGACAGGGAACGAGCAGTACTTC
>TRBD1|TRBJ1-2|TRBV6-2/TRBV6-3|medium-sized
CASRIGTGRGYTF
TGTGCCAGCAGGATCGGGACAGGGAGAGGCTACACCTTC
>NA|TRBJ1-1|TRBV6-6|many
CASSYSGRTEAFF
TGTGCCAGCAGTTACTCGGGGAGGACTGAAGCTTTCTTT
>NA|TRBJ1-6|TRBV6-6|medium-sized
CASSSPEDSPLHF
TGTGCCAGCAGTTCCCCCGAGGATTCACCCCTCCACTTT
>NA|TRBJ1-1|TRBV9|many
CASSVGVARNTEAFF
TGTGCCAGCAGCGTAGGGGTTGCGAGAAACACTGAAGCTTTCTTT
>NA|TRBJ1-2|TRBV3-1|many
CASSLIGQLNYGYTF
TGTGCCAGCAGCCTTATTGGACAGCTGAACTATGGCTACACCTTC
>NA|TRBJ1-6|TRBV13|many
CASSLDQGLRPLHF
TGTGCCAGCAGCTTAGACCAAGGCCTAAGACCCCTCCACTTT
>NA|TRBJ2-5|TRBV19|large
CATEQQETQYF
TGTGCCACTGAACAACAAGAGACCCAGTACTTC